This T cell receptor beta chain was documented in a study of control samples from healthy donors and cancer patients. Per the germline V gene, CDR1 is MNHEY and CDR2 is SVGAGI. With V trimmed by 5 bases and J by 4 bases, 11 bases remained unmatched. The CDR3 contains 15 residues. Measured with immunoSEQ multiplex PCR; TCRdb has only the in-frame clones, and not every one. The sample has 60,000 to 85,000 clones; approximately 92% are singletons. In this sample, this clone turned up once. Sequencing was done on a sample of blood. The sequence derives from a woman aged 60 to 75 in good health. J is TRBJ2-7 and V is TRBV6-5; 7 positions match TRBD2. CDR3 sequence reads: CASSRKREGSYEQYF. The CDR3 coding sequence is TGTGCCAGCAGTCGCAAGCGGGAAGGTTCGTACGAGCAGTACTTC.